This T cell receptor (beta chain) was recovered during a study of vaccination and CD4 T cells after COVID-19. Across the study: Convalescent persons amounted to six males plus four females, two of whom were Hispanic. Overall study findings and caveats: This study had few convalescent patients and no early post-infection samples.

In regard to this clonotype: Its specificity is unknown.

Trimming took off 4 bases at V and 0 bases at J, with 8 bases between the two ends. The CDR3 has 14 residues. Looked up from germline, CDR1 is SGHTS and CDR2 is YDEGEE. The study sequenced cultured CD4+ T cell DNA using the Oncomine TCR Beta short-read assay. TCRdb fed the PCR reads into MiXCR, producing one record per CDR3 protein. The profile covers nearly 5,500 distinct CDR3 sequences, with less than 45% appearing a single time and less than 30% taken by the ten largest. Noted treatment: approximately 9-day PBMC culture with coronavirus spike peptide pools or control peptides (ViraFEST assay). An unexposed donor provided the CD4+ T cells, which were collected before the COVID-19 pandemic (2011-2018).

The V gene is TRBV5-8, the J gene TRBJ1-5, with D hard to call. The receptor's source is a human donor in good health. The sample taken for sequencing was CD4+ T cells from blood, cultured in vitro. DNA of the CDR3: TGTGCCAGCAGCCCGCGGGTTAGCAATCAGCCCCAGCATTTT. Protein product: CASSPRVSNQPQHF.